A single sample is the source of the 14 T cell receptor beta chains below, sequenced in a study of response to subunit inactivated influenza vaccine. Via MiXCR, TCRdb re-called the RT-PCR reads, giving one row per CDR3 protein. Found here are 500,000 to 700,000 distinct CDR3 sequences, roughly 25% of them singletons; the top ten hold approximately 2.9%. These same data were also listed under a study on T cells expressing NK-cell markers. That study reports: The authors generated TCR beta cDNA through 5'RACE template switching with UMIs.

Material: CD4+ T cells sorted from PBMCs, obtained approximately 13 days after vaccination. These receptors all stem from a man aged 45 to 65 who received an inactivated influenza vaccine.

CDR3 DNA sequence: TGTGCCAGCAGCCAACCCCTGACTAGCGGGAGAGTCAAGACCCAGTACTTC. This encodes CASSQPLTSGRVKTQYF. The gene calls are TRBV3-1 and TRBJ2-5; 12 positions match TRBD2. The germline CDR1 and CDR2 sequences are LGHDT and YNNKEL (reference sequence). The trim removed 2 bases at V and 6 bases at J, leaving 10 bases unmatched. The CDR3 has 17 amino acids.

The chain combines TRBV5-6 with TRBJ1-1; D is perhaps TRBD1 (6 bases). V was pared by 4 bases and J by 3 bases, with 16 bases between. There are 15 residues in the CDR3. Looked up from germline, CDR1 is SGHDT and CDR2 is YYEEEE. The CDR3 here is CASSPAGGEYTEAFF. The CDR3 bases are TGTGCCAGCAGCCCGGCGGGGGGCGAGTACACTGAAGCTTTCTTT.

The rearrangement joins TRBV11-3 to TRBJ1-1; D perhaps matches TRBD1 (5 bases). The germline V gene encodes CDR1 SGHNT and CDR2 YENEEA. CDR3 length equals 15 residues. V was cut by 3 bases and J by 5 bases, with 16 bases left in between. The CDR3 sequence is CASSLAGTQGTEAFF. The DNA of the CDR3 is TGTGCCAGCAGCTTGGCCGGGACCCAGGGTACTGAAGCTTTCTTT.

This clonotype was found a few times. Here the CDR3 DNA reads TGTGCCAGCAGCCCAGCGGGAGGTCTGGAAGATACGCAGTATTTT. It encodes CASSPAGGLEDTQYF. This chain joins TRBV6-1 and TRBJ2-3; the match to TRBD2 covers 9 bases. V was clipped by 6 bases and J by 5 bases; unmatched bases: 9. The CDR3 is 15 amino acids. The germline V gene has CDR1 MNHNS and CDR2 SASEGT.

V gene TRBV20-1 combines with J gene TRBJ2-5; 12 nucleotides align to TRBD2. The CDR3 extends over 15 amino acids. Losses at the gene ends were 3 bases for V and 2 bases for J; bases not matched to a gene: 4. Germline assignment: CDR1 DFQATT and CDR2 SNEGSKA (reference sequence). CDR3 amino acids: CSARRLAGVQETQYF. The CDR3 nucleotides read TGCAGTGCTAGGAGACTAGCGGGAGTTCAAGAGACCCAGTACTTC.

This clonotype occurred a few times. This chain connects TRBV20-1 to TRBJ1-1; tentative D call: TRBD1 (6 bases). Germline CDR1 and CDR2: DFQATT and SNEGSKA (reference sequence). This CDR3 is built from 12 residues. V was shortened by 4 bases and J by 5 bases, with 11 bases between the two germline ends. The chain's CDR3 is CSATNTGTEAFF. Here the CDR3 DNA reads TGCAGTGCTACCAACACAGGGACTGAAGCTTTCTTT.

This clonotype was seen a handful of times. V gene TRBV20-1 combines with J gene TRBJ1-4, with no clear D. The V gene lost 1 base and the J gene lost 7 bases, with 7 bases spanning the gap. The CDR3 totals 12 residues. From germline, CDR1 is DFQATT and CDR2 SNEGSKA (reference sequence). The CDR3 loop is CSARAPSEKLFF. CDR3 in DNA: TGCAGTGCTAGAGCCCCTTCTGAAAAACTGTTTTTT.

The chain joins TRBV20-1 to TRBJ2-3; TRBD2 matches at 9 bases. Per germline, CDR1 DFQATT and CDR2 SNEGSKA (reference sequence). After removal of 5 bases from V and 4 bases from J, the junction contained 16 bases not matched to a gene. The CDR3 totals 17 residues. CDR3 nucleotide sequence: TGCAGTGCTCGGGGCTTCGGGCGGGGGGGCCGAGCAGATACGCAGTATTTT. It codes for CSARGFGRGGRADTQYF.

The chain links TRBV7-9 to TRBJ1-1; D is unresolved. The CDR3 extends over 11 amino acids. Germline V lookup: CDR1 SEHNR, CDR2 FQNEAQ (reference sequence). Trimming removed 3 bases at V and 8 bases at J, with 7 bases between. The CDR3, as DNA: TGTGCCAGCAGCTTGCGAGTAGAAGCTTTCTTT. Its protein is CASSLRVEAFF.

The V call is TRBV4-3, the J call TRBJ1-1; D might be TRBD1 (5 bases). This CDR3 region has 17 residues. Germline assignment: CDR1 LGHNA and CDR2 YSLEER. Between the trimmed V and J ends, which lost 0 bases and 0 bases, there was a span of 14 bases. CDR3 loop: CASSQDFRGPMNTEAFF. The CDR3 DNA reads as TGCGCCAGCAGCCAAGATTTTAGGGGCCCCATGAACACTGAAGCTTTCTTT.

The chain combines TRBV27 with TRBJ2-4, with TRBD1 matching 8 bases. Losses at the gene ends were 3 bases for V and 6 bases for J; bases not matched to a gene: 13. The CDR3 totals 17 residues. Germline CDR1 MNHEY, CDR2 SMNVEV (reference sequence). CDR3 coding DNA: TGTGCCAGCAGTTTGGCCAACCTGGGGACAGGCAGAAACATTCAGTACTTC. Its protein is CASSLANLGTGRNIQYF.

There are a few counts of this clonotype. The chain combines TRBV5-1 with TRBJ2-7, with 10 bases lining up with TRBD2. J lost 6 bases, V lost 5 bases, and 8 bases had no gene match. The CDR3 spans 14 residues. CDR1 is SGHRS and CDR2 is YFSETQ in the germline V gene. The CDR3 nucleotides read TGCGCCAGCAGGCCCACTAGCGGGAAGGGCGAGCAGTACTTC. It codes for CASRPTSGKGEQYF.

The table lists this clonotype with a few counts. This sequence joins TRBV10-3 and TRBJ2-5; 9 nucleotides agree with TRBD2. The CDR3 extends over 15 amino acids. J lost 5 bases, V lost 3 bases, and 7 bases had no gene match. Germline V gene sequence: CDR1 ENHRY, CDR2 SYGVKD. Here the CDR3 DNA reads TGTGCCATCAGTGATGGTAGCGGGGGCGGTGAGACCCAGTACTTC. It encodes CAISDGSGGGETQYF.

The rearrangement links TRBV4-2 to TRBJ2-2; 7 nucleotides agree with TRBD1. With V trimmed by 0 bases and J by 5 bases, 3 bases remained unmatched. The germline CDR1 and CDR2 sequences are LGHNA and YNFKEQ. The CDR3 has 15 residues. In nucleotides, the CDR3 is TGTGCCAGCAGCCAAGAGGGACAGACTACCGGGGAGCTGTTTTTT. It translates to CASSQEGQTTGELFF.